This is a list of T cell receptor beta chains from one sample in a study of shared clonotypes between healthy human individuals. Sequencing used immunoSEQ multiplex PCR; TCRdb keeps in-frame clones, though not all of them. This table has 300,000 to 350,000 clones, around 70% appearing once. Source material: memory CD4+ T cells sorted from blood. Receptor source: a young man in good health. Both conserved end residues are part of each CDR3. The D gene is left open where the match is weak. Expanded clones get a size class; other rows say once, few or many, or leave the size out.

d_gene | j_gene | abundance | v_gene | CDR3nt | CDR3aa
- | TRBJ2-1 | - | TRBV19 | TGTGCCACTGGAAAGGGGCAAGTGAGGGGCTCCTACAATGAGCAGTTCTTC | CATGKGQVRGSYNEQFF
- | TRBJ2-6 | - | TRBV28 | TGTGCCAGCAGACAGGGTACCGGGGCCAACGTCCTGACTTTC | CASRQGTGANVLTF
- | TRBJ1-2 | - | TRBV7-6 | TGTGCCAGCAGCCCCGACAGAAACTATGGCTACACCTTC | CASSPDRNYGYTF
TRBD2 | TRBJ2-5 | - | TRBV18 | TGTGCCAGCTCACCTTATCGGGGGGTAGAGACCCAGTACTTC | CASSPYRGVETQYF
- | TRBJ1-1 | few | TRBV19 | TGTGCCACCAAACCATCCACGAACACTGAAGCTTTCTTT | CATKPSTNTEAFF
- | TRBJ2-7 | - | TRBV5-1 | TGCGCCAGCAGCTTGGGGGTAGGCGAGCAGTACTTC | CASSLGVGEQYF
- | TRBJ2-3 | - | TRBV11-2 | TGTGCCAGCAGCTTAGAGGGATTGACTGATACGCAGTATTTT | CASSLEGLTDTQYF
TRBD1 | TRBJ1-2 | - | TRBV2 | TGTGCCAGCAGGGGCACAGGGGGGTTTCGTGGCTACACCTTC | CASRGTGGFRGYTF
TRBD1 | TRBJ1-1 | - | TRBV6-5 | TGTGCCAGCAGTCCAAGAGGCAGGGGGGCTTTCTTT | CASSPRGRGAFF
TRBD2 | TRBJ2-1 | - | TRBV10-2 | TGCGCCAGCAGGGAACTAGCGGGTACGCACAATGAGCAGTTCTTC | CASRELAGTHNEQFF
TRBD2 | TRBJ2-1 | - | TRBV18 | TGTGCCAGCTCCCCCACTAGCGTCAACTACAATGAGCAGTTCTTC | CASSPTSVNYNEQFF
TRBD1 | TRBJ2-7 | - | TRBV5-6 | TGTGCCAGCAGCTTCAGGGACAGGGAATACGAGCAGTACTTC | CASSFRDREYEQYF
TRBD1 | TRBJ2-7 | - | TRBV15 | TGTGCCACCAGCAGACCGGGACAGGGGGCGCGCGGGCAGTACTTC | CATSRPGQGARGQYF
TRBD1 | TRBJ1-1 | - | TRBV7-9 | TGTGCCAGCAGCCACGGGGACAGGGGTTATACTGAAGCTTTCTTT | CASSHGDRGYTEAFF
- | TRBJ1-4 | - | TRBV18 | TGTGCCAGCTCACGAGACCCTCTGGAAAAACTGTTTTTT | CASSRDPLEKLFF
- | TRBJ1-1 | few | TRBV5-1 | TGCGCCAGCAGCAACGGAGGTAGGCCGAACACTGAAGCTTTCTTT | CASSNGGRPNTEAFF
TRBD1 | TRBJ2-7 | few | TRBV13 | TGTGCCAGCAGCGGGCCGGGACAGTGGGTAAACGAGCAGTACTTC | CASSGPGQWVNEQYF
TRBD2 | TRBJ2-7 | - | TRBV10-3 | TGTGCCATCAGTGGTGGGACTAGCGGGAGCTCCTACGAGCAGTACTTC | CAISGGTSGSSYEQYF
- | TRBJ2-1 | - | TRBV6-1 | TGTGCCAGCACCGTCGGACTATCAAATGAGCAGTTCTTC | CASTVGLSNEQFF
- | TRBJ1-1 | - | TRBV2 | TGTGCCAGCAAGATAGGAGGGATAGAAGCTTTCTTT | CASKIGGIEAFF